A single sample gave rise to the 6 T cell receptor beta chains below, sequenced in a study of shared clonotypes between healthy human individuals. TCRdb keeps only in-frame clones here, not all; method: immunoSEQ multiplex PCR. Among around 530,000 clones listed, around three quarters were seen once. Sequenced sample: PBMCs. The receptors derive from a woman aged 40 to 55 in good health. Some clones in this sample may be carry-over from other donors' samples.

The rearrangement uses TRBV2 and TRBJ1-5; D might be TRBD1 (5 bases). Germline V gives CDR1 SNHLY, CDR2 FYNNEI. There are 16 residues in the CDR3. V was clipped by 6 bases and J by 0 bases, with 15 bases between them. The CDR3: CASSGARQFSNQPQHF. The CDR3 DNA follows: TGTGCCAGCAGCGGGGCCAGACAGTTTAGCAATCAGCCCCAGCATTTT.

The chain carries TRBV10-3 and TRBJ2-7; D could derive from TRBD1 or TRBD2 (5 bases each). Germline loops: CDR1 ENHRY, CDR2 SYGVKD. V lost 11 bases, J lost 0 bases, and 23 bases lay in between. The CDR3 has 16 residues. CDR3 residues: CARNPTAPGSSYEQYF. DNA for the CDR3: TGTGCCCGAAACCCGACAGCCCCGGGGAGCTCCTACGAGCAGTACTTC.

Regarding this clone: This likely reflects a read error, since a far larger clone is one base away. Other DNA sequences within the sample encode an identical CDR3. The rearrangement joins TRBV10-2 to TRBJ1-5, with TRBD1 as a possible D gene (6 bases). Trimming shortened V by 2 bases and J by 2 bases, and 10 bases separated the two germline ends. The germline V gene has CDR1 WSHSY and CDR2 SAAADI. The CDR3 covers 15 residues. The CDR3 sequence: CASSEDRTRNQPQHF. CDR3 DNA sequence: TGCGCCAGCAGTGAGGACAGGACACGCAATCAGCCCCAGCATTTT.

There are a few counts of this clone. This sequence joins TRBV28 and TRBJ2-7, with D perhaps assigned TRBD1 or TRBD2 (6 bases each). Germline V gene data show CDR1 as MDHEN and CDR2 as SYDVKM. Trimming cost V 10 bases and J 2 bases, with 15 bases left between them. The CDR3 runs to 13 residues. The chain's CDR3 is CATGGGFAYEQYF. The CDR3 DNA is TGTGCCACCGGGGGCGGTTTCGCCTACGAGCAGTACTTC.

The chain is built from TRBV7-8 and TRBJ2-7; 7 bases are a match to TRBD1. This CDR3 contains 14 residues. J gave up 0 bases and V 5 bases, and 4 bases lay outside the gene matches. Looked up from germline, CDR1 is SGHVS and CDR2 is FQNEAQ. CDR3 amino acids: CASSTRTGSYEQYF. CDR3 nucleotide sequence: TGTGCCAGCAGCACCCGGACAGGCTCCTACGAGCAGTACTTC.

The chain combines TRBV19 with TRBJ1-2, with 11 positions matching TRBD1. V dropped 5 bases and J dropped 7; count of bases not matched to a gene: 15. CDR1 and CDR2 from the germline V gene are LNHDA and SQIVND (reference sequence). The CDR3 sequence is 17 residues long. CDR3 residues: CASSSRTGGASSSGYTF. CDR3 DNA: TGTGCCAGTAGTTCACGGACAGGGGGCGCGTCTAGTTCTGGCTACACCTTC.